This T cell receptor (beta chain) comes out of a study of tumor-infiltrating lymphocytes in localized non-small cell lung cancer (dated by TCRdb to about 2021). About the study as a whole: The cohort included patients whose samples were collected after neoadjuvant chemotherapy, as well as both smokers and never-smokers and several histologies. From each patient came resected tumor tissue plus uninvolved lung tissue from that same patient, and the uninvolved lung tissue was described as non-adjacent to the tumor. Alongside flow cytometry, multiplex immunofluorescence, RNA-seq, exome sequencing and proteomics, TCR sequencing was applied to the same patients as one of several integrated assays. In total, the ICON cohort consisted of over a hundred surgical patients with localized non-small cell lung cancer who had their tumors resected. The paired tumor versus uninvolved lung comparison of immunoSEQ T-cell fraction included around 55 patients.

Patient enrollment in ICON started in early 2016, and the final patient was enrolled in 2018. In a subcohort of approximately 76 patients, fresh tumor and matched uninvolved tissue were collected for in-depth immune analyses, with TCR sequencing among those analyses. No cell sorting was done, and TCR sequencing was instead run on DNA isolated from bulk tissue. TCR sequencing with the immunoSEQ assay provided the T-cell fraction in tumor and uninvolved lung tissue. Processing in the source paper ran as follows. For survival analysis, patients were split into high (upper tertile) and low (lower two tertiles) T-cell fraction groups and compared by log-rank test. A signed-rank test was used to test paired tumor versus uninvolved lung differences in T-cell fraction. This immuneACCESS table, as held by TCRdb, lists in-frame sequences with V and J called but not all clones. Of the missing ones, under half trace to an unresolved V gene in checked studies; the others have no known cause. V and J calls plus clone size are reproduced from that table; the DNA served to infer D and trimming. For this sample the table gives just over 9,500 clones, of which about 72% were detected only once. Approximately 9% of the sample lies in the top ten.

V has 3 bases trimmed and J has 5 bases trimmed; junction bases matching no gene number 2. CDR1 and CDR2, looked up from the germline V gene (reference sequence), are LNHDA and SQIVND. The CDR3 runs 14 amino acids, cysteine and phenylalanine included. The CDR3 DNA has 42 bases and is translated from base 1. The research as a whole found: No association of tumor T-cell fraction from TCR sequencing with recurrence-free survival was found (p = 0.61). Because different assays used different pieces of the same tissue, technical variation could not be distinguished from intratumor heterogeneity. No difference in TCR-derived T-cell fraction was observed between the flow cytometry-defined immunotypes IM1 (good prognosis) and IM2 (poor prognosis). In line with immunofluorescence CD3 counts, TCRbeta sequencing supported higher T cell infiltration in tumors compared with uninvolved lung tissue. Assay coverage differed among patients according to how much tissue was available, so only a subset of the cohort had TCR sequencing.

Of note for this clone: Its cognate antigen has yet to be identified. The sample holds no much larger clone one base away, and base qualities are not on file.

The sequence links TRBV19 to TRBJ2-2; 8 of the junction bases match TRBD1. The receptor's source is a human donor with non-small cell lung cancer. Source material: lung tumor tissue. The CDR3 region: CASSIRQGTGELFF. The DNA is TGTGCCAGTAGTATTCGACAGGGGACCGGGGAGCTGTTTTTT.